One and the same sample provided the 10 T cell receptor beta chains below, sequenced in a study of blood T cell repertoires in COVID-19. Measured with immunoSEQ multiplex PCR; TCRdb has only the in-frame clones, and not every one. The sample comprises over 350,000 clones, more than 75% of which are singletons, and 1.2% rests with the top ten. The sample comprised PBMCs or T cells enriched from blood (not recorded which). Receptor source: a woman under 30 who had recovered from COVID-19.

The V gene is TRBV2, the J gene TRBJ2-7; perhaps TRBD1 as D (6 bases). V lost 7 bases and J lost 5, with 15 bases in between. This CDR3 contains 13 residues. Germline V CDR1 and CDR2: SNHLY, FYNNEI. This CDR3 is CASNTGQKDEQYF. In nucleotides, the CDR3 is TGTGCCAGCAACACAGGGCAGAAGGACGAGCAGTACTTC. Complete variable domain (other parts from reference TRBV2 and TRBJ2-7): EPEVTQTPSHQVTQMGQEVILRCVPISNHLYFYWYRQILGQKVEFLVSFYNNEISEKSEIFDDQFSVERPDGSNFTLKIRSTKLEDSAMYFCASNTGQKDEQYFGPGTRLTVT.

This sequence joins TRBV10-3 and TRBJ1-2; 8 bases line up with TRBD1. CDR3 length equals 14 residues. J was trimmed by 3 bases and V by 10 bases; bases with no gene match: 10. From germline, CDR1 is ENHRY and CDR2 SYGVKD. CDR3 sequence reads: CATPGAGGDYGYTF. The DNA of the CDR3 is TGTGCCACCCCCGGGGCAGGGGGCGACTATGGCTACACCTTC.

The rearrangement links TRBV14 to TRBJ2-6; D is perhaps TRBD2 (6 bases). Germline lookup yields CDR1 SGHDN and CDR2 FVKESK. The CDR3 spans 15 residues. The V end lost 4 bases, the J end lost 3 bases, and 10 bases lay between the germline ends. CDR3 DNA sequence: TGTGCCAGCAGCCGACCCGGGGGTGGGGCCAACGTCCTGACTTTC. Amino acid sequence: CASSRPGGGANVLTF.

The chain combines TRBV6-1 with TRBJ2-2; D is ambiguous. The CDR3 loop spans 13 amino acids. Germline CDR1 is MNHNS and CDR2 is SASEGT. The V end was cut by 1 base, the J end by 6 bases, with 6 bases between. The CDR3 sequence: CASSEGEAGELFF. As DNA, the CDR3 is TGTGCCAGCAGTGAAGGAGAGGCCGGGGAGCTGTTTTTT.

DNA of the CDR3: TGTGCCATTTCCCGGACAGGGACCGAAGCTTTCTTT. This encodes CAISRTGTEAFF. The J gene is TRBJ1-1, the V gene TRBV10-3; 8 bases are shared with TRBD1. The CDR3 spans 12 residues. The germline CDR1 and CDR2 sequences are ENHRY and SYGVKD. Trimming cost V 9 bases and J 8 bases; bases outside gene matches: 8.

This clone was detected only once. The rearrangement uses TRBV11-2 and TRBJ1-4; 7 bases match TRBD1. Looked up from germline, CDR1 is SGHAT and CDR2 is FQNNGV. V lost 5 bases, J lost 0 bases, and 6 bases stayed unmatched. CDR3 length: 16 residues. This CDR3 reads CASSIRQGATNEKLFF. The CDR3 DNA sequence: TGTGCCAGCAGCATCCGACAGGGCGCAACTAATGAAAAACTGTTTTTT.

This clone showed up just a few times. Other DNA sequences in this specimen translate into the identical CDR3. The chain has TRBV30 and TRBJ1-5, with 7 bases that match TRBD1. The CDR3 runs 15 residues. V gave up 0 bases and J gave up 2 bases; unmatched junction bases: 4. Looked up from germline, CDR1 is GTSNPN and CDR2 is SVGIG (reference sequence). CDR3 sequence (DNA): TGTGCCTGGAGTGTAGGGCAGGGGGGCAATCAGCCCCAGCATTTT. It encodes CAWSVGQGGNQPQHF.

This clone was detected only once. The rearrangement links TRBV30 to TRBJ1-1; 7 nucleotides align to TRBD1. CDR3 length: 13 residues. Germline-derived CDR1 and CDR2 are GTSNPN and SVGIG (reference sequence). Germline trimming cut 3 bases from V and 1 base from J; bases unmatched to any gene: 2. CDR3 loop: CAWRDRSNTEAFF. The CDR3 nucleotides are TGTGCCTGGAGGGACAGGTCGAACACTGAAGCTTTCTTT.

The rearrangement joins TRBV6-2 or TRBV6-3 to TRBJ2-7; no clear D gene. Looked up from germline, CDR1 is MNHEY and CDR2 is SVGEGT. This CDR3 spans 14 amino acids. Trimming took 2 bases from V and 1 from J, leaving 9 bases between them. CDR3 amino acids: CASSYRFRSYEQYF. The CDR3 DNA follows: TGTGCCAGCAGTTACCGGTTTCGATCCTACGAGCAGTACTTC.

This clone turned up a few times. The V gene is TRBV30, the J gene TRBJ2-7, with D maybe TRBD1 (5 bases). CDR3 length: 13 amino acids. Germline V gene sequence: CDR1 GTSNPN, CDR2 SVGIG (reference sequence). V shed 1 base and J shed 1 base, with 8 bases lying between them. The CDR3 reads CAWSAGQSYEQYF. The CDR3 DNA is TGTGCCTGGAGTGCAGGGCAATCCTACGAGCAGTACTTC. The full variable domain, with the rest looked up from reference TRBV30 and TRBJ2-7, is SQTIHQWPATLVQPVGSPLSLECTVEGTSNPNLYWYRQAAGRGLQLLFYSVGIGQISSEVPQNLSASRPQDRQFILSSKKLLLSDSGFYLCAWSAGQSYEQYFGPGTRLTVT.